The 25 T cell receptor beta chains below all came from one sample that was sequenced in a study of shared clonotypes between healthy human individuals. Method: immunoSEQ multiplex PCR; TCRdb's copy keeps in-frame clones and lacks some. The table lists around 500,000 clones, about four fifths of them singletons, with around 14% in the top ten. The sample was PBMCs. Receptor source: a woman between 40 and 50 years old in good health. Some clones in this sample may be carry-over from other donors' samples.

The J gene is TRBJ2-2, the V gene TRBV9; TRBD2 is a possible D gene (6 bases). The germline V gene has CDR1 SGDLS and CDR2 YYNGEE. The CDR3 loop spans 15 amino acids. The germline V and J ends were trimmed by 2 bases and 5 bases, with 13 bases remaining between them. CDR3: CASSVRDSYTGELFF. As DNA, the CDR3 is TGTGCCAGCAGCGTGAGGGACTCCTATACCGGGGAGCTGTTTTTT.

The chain employs TRBV11-2 and TRBJ1-3; no clear D. Germline-derived CDR1 and CDR2 are SGHAT and FQNNGV. V was pared by 1 base and J by 0 bases, with 19 bases between. There are 19 residues in the CDR3. The CDR3 loop is CASSLGEVGILLSGNTIYF. In DNA, the CDR3 is TGTGCCAGCAGCTTAGGAGAAGTAGGAATATTGCTCTCTGGAAACACCATATATTTT.

The chain has TRBV28 and TRBJ1-5; D might be TRBD1 (6 bases). The V gene's germline CDR1 is MDHEN and CDR2 SYDVKM. The CDR3 spans 20 residues. Trimming removed 2 bases at V and 0 bases at J, with 23 bases between. The CDR3 DNA reads TGTGCCAGCAGTTTAGAACAGGGAGTCGGAATAAGGTATAGCAATCAGCCCCAGCATTTT. This codes for CASSLEQGVGIRYSNQPQHF. Combining the CDR3 with reference TRBV28 and TRBJ1-5 gives the whole variable domain DVKVTQSSRYLVKRTGEKVFLECVQDMDHENMFWYRQDPGLGLRLIYFSYDVKMKEKGDIPEGYSVSREKKERFSLILESASTNQTSMYLCASSLEQGVGIRYSNQPQHFGDGTRLSIL.

The chain employs TRBV18 and TRBJ2-5; no firm D call. The germline CDR1 and CDR2 sequences are KGHSH and LQKENI. V lost 2 bases and J 5 bases, leaving 9 bases between the germline ends. CDR3 length equals 13 residues. DNA of the CDR3: TGTGCCAGCTCACCAATGGGGTGGGAGACCCAGTACTTC. This sequence encodes CASSPMGWETQYF.

The chain links TRBV30 to TRBJ1-3; perhaps TRBD1 as D (5 bases). V was pared by 8 bases and J by 0 bases, with 11 bases between. The length of the CDR3 is 13 residues. Looked up from germline, CDR1 is GTSNPN and CDR2 is SVGIG (reference sequence). CDR3 residues: CARSDSSGNTIYF. The CDR3 DNA is TGTGCCCGGTCAGACAGCTCTGGAAACACCATATATTTT.

The chain couples TRBV4-2 to TRBJ1-2; perhaps TRBD1 as D (5 bases). The CDR3 consists of 14 residues. V gave up 0 bases and J gave up 7 bases, with 12 bases separating them. The germline V gene has CDR1 LGHNA and CDR2 YNFKEQ. The DNA of the CDR3 is TGTGCCAGCAGCCAAGATCGGGGCGGGGCTGGCTACACCTTC. Translated, it gives CASSQDRGGAGYTF.

The chain carries TRBV18 and TRBJ2-1; D call uncertain. The germline V gene encodes CDR1 KGHSH and CDR2 LQKENI. This CDR3 has 13 residues. V was trimmed by 1 base and J by 7 bases, leaving 8 bases between them. CDR3 region: CASSPLTDNEQFF. CDR3 nucleotide sequence: TGTGCCAGCTCACCACTAACAGATAATGAGCAGTTCTTC.

The chain uses TRBV9 and TRBJ2-3, with a tentative D call TRBD2 (6 bases). Germline values: CDR1 SGDLS, CDR2 YYNGEE. V lost 0 bases and J lost 4, with 15 bases in between. CDR3 size: 16 residues. CDR3 protein: CASSVEAGTGADTQYF. The DNA of the CDR3 is TGTGCCAGCAGCGTAGAAGCCGGGACGGGAGCAGATACGCAGTATTTT.

The CDR3 DNA is TGTGCCAGCAGTGCAAACAGGGGTAGCGAGGCCAAAAACATTCAGTACTTC. As protein: CASSANRGSEAKNIQYF. The V call is TRBV6-4, the J call TRBJ2-4, with 7 bases that match TRBD1. From germline, CDR1 is MRHNA and CDR2 SNTAGT. V trimming: 4 bases; J trimming: 1 base; junction bases outside the gene matches: 10. This CDR3 comprises 17 residues.

About this clone itself: A much larger clone lies a single base off, so this may be a read error. The V call is TRBV29-1, the J call TRBJ1-1; D call uncertain. CDR3 length: 9 residues. Per germline, CDR1 SQVTM and CDR2 ANQGSEA. The germline V and J ends were trimmed by 7 bases and 3 bases, with 3 bases remaining between them. The chain's CDR3 is CSADTEAFF. The DNA for the CDR3 is TGCAGCGCTGACACTGAAGCTTTCTTT.

The chain employs TRBV5-1 and TRBJ2-7, with TRBD1 matching over 8 bases. The CDR3 totals 15 residues. Germline CDR1 is SGHRS and CDR2 is YFSETQ. The trim removed 4 bases at V and 5 bases at J, leaving 11 bases unmatched. CDR3 in amino acids: CASSPRTGPFNEQYF. DNA of the CDR3: TGCGCCAGCAGCCCCCGGACAGGGCCGTTCAACGAGCAGTACTTC.

There are a few counts of this clone. The rearrangement joins TRBV11-2 to TRBJ1-1; the D gene is possibly TRBD1 (6 bases). CDR3 size: 13 residues. Trimming removed 8 bases from V and 5 bases from J, with 15 bases in between. Germline CDR1 SGHAT, CDR2 FQNNGV. The CDR3 reads CASPQGGRTEAFF. In nucleotides, the CDR3 is TGTGCCAGCCCTCAAGGGGGAAGGACTGAAGCTTTCTTT.

V is TRBV7-2 and J is TRBJ2-7; tentative D call: TRBD2 (5 bases). This CDR3 contains 15 residues. The germline V and J ends were trimmed by 3 bases and 3 bases, with 15 bases remaining between them. Germline CDR1 reads SGHTA; CDR2 reads FQGNSA. The CDR3 loop reads CASSFPGSGVYEQYF. The CDR3 DNA follows: TGTGCCAGCAGCTTTCCGGGATCCGGAGTCTACGAGCAGTACTTC.

V usage is TRBV2 and J usage is TRBJ2-7, with TRBD1 matching 7 bases. Germline lookup yields CDR1 SNHLY and CDR2 FYNNEI. With V trimmed by 5 bases and J by 1 base, 5 bases remained unmatched. The CDR3 runs 14 residues. The CDR3 nucleotides are TGTGCCAGCAGTTCGGGACAGACTTCCTACGAGCAGTACTTC. This codes for CASSSGQTSYEQYF.

V usage is TRBV14 and J usage is TRBJ2-5; TRBD1 matches at 10 bases. The J call may be in error: the DNA end matches TRBJ2-7 better. The CDR3 spans 15 residues. CDR1 and CDR2 from the germline V gene are SGHDN and FVKESK. The CDR3 is CASSVGTGVSYEQYF. CDR3 DNA sequence: TGTGCCAGCAGCGTCGGGACAGGGGTCTCCTACGAGCAGTACTTC.

The CDR3 nucleotides are TGTGCCAGTAATCGGGGGACTAGCACAGATACGCAGTATTTT. Its protein is CASNRGTSTDTQYF. This chain uses TRBV19 with TRBJ2-3; a possible D gene is TRBD2 (6 bases). The CDR3 is 14 residues long. Trimming took off 7 bases at V and 0 bases at J, with 11 bases between the two ends. Per germline, CDR1 LNHDA and CDR2 SQIVND (reference sequence).

V is TRBV10-3 and J is TRBJ1-1; no reliable D call. Trimming took off 0 bases at V and 4 bases at J, with 12 bases between the two ends. CDR1 is ENHRY and CDR2 is SYGVKD in the germline V gene. The CDR3 loop spans 15 amino acids. The CDR3 nucleotides read TGTGCCATCAGTGAGTCCTTAGGCGGACGCACTGAAGCTTTCTTT. It encodes CAISESLGGRTEAFF.

V gene TRBV7-9 combines with J gene TRBJ2-1, with TRBD2 matching 9 bases. J lost 10 bases, V lost 4 bases, and 11 bases had no gene match. CDR3 length: 15 residues. Germline V gene sequence: CDR1 SEHNR, CDR2 FQNEAQ (reference sequence). The CDR3 loop is CASSYGTSSSPEQFF. In DNA, the CDR3 is TGTGCCAGCAGCTACGGGACTAGCTCTTCACCGGAGCAGTTCTTC. Combining the CDR3 with reference TRBV7-9 and TRBJ2-1 gives the whole variable domain DTGVSQNPRHKITKRGQNVTFRCDPISEHNRLYWYRQTLGQGPEFLTYFQNEAQLEKSRLLSDRFSAERPKGSFSTLEIQRTEQGDSAMYLCASSYGTSSSPEQFFGPGTRLTVL.

The V gene is TRBV2, the J gene TRBJ2-2; perhaps TRBD1 as D (6 bases). The CDR3 is made up of 15 amino acids. The germline V and J ends were trimmed by 6 bases and 2 bases, with 13 bases remaining between them. Germline V gene lookup returns CDR1 SNHLY and CDR2 FYNNEI. The CDR3 nucleotides are TGTGCCAGCAGAGTGGCAGGGGCAAACACCGGGGAGCTGTTTTTT. It specifies CASRVAGANTGELFF.

The rearrangement uses TRBV6-1 and TRBJ1-2, with unresolved D. The CDR3 totals 13 residues. The V and J ends lost 2 bases and 3 bases respectively, with 7 bases between them. CDR1 MNHNS and CDR2 SASEGT come from the germline V gene. The CDR3 is CASSELGYYGYTF. The CDR3 coding sequence is TGTGCCAGCAGTGAACTGGGATACTATGGCTACACCTTC.

This clone is a singleton in its sample. The chain uses TRBV28 and TRBJ2-1; 9 nucleotides line up with TRBD1. The CDR3 totals 11 residues. Germline trimming cut 7 bases from V and 14 bases from J; bases unmatched to any gene: 6. Per germline, CDR1 MDHEN and CDR2 SYDVKM. CDR3 residues: CASTHRQGEFF. The CDR3 DNA follows: TGTGCCAGCACCCACAGACAGGGGGAGTTCTTC.

This sequence joins TRBV5-4 and TRBJ2-3, with 12 bases lining up with TRBD2. Germline CDR1 SGHNT, CDR2 YYREEE (reference sequence). The CDR3 loop spans 16 amino acids. J lost 5 bases, V lost 4 bases, and 8 bases had no gene match. CDR3 sequence reads: CASSPRLAGVGDTQYF. The CDR3 nucleotides are TGTGCCAGCAGCCCGAGACTAGCGGGAGTGGGAGATACGCAGTATTTT.

The V gene is TRBV30, the J gene TRBJ2-3; D is unresolved. Germline CDR1 reads GTSNPN; CDR2 reads SVGIG (reference sequence). The CDR3 is made up of 13 amino acids. V lost 4 bases to trimming and J lost 5 bases, with 13 bases between them. DNA of the CDR3: TGTGCCTGGAAAGGAATAGCAGGAGATACGCAGTATTTT. Protein sequence: CAWKGIAGDTQYF.

In its sample, this clone was seen once. The chain has TRBV5-4 and TRBJ1-4, with 7 bases aligning to TRBD1. The CDR3 length is 16 residues. V lost 0 bases to trimming and J lost 4 bases; unmatched junction nucleotides: 6. Germline V lookup: CDR1 SGHNT, CDR2 YYREEE (reference sequence). The CDR3 sequence is CASSLAGGGHNEKLFF. CDR3 DNA sequence: TGTGCCAGCAGCTTGGCAGGGGGTGGGCATAATGAAAAACTGTTTTTT.

J is TRBJ1-2 and V is TRBV2; 10 nucleotides line up with TRBD1. The V segment lost 11 bases and the J segment 4 bases; nucleotides outside the gene matches: 4. Germline lookup yields CDR1 SNHLY and CDR2 FYNNEI. CDR3 length: 12 amino acids. CDR3 in DNA: TGTGCCTCTTGGACAGGGGGCTATGGCTACACCTTC. Encoded protein: CASWTGGYGYTF.